The 24 T cell receptor beta chains listed next were all sequenced from one sample in a study of shared clonotypes between healthy human individuals (dated by TCRdb to the early 2020s). Library prep was done by the immunoSEQ multiplex PCR assay. TCRdb provides this immuneACCESS table in a form limited to in-frame rearrangements. Some clones are lacking; in checked studies, under half of them reflect an unresolved V gene, and why the rest are absent is not known. Here the sample has about 560,000 clones; around 81% occur a single time. The ten biggest clones cover approximately 12% of the sample. Sequencing input: PBMCs. The receptors originated from a woman in her thirties or forties in good health. Some clones in this sample may be carry-over from other donors' samples.

This clone was counted a single time. The chain is built from TRBV10-1 and TRBJ2-1; D remains unclear. Germline V CDR1 and CDR2: WNHNN, SYGVQD (reference sequence). The ends were cut back, 6 bases at V and 0 bases at J, with 12 bases in the middle. The CDR3 runs 15 residues. Here the CDR3 reads CASSQEKSSYNEQFF. CDR3 nucleotides: TGCGCCAGCAGCCAAGAGAAATCCTCCTACAATGAGCAGTTCTTC.

This chain uses TRBV18 with TRBJ2-7; unclear D gene. Germline CDR1 is KGHSH and CDR2 is LQKENI. V shed 6 bases and J shed 7 bases, with 28 bases lying between them. The CDR3 consists of 17 residues. CDR3 residues: CASSVTPPSFDYVEQYF. The CDR3 DNA reads as TGTGCCAGCTCGGTGACTCCACCCTCATTCGATTACGTGGAGCAGTACTTC.

This clone appeared once. The chain combines TRBV19 with TRBJ2-2; D uncertain. Germline V gene lookup returns CDR1 LNHDA and CDR2 SQIVND (reference sequence). The CDR3 loop spans 16 amino acids. V gave up 6 bases and J gave up 1 base, with 15 bases separating them. The CDR3 is CASSPRVAGNTGELFF. CDR3 bases: TGTGCCAGTAGCCCCCGTGTGGCCGGGAACACCGGGGAGCTGTTTTTT.

This clone was found a few times. The chain carries TRBV5-8 and TRBJ2-3, with TRBD1 as a possible D gene (6 bases). Trimming pared 0 bases from V and 6 bases from J, leaving 8 bases between. The CDR3 is made up of 13 amino acids. CDR1 is SGHTS, CDR2 YDEGEE, per germline. CDR3 DNA: TGTGCCAGCAGCTTGGACAGGGACGATACGCAGTATTTT. Translation gives CASSLDRDDTQYF.

V and J are TRBV30 and TRBJ2-4; 10 nucleotides line up with TRBD2. Trimming cost V 3 bases and J 7 bases; bases outside gene matches: 3. CDR1 is GTSNPN and CDR2 is SVGIG in the germline V gene (reference sequence). CDR3 length: 13 residues. CDR3 sequence (DNA): TGTGCCTGGAGACTAGCGGGAAGTAACATTCAGTACTTC. Residues: CAWRLAGSNIQYF.

The gene calls are TRBV30 and TRBJ2-7; 7 bases match TRBD2. J was trimmed by 0 bases and V by 8 bases; bases with no gene match: 7. The germline V gene encodes CDR1 GTSNPN and CDR2 SVGIG (reference sequence). This CDR3 comprises 13 residues. The DNA of the CDR3 is TGTGCCCGAGCTAGCGGAAGCTCCTACGAGCAGTACTTC. Translating it yields CARASGSSYEQYF.

The table lists this clone with many counts. This sample also contains other DNA sequences that code for the same CDR3. Written as DNA, the CDR3 is TGTGCCAGCTCACCACTACCGTATGAGCAGTTCTTC. This encodes CASSPLPYEQFF. This chain links TRBV18 with TRBJ2-1; D is ambiguous. The CDR3 contains 12 residues. V lost 1 base, J lost 8 bases, and 6 bases lay in between. Germline values: CDR1 KGHSH, CDR2 LQKENI.

The chain has TRBV29-1 and TRBJ2-5; D unclear. With 4 bases removed from V and 3 bases from J, the gap between germline ends came to 9 bases. Looked up from germline, CDR1 is SQVTM and CDR2 is ANQGSEA. The CDR3 runs 12 residues. CDR3 protein: CSVALTKETQYF. In nucleotides, the CDR3 is TGCAGCGTTGCCTTGACAAAAGAGACCCAGTACTTC.

This chain uses TRBV2 with TRBJ2-1; no clear D gene. The V and J ends lost 8 bases and 9 bases respectively, with 17 bases between them. The CDR3 contains 13 residues. CDR1 and CDR2 from the germline V gene are SNHLY and FYNNEI. The CDR3 coding sequence is TGTGCCAGCTCCCAAGGTCGAGTTGGTGAGCAGTTCTTC. Translation: CASSQGRVGEQFF.

The chain employs TRBV4-2 and TRBJ1-5; D is undetermined. The CDR3 sequence is 17 residues long. V was cut by 0 bases and J by 3 bases, with 15 bases left in between. CDR1 and CDR2 (germline): LGHNA, YNFKEQ. The CDR3 spells CASSQDFNSEFNQPQHF. In DNA form, the CDR3 reads TGTGCCAGCAGCCAAGATTTTAACAGTGAGTTCAATCAGCCCCAGCATTTT.

The V gene is TRBV11-1, the J gene TRBJ1-1; a weak D match, TRBD1 (5 bases). V lost 1 base and J 1 base, leaving 10 bases between the germline ends. Per germline, CDR1 SGHAT and CDR2 FQDESV (reference sequence). This CDR3 region has 15 residues. This CDR3 reads CASSLDRQQNTEAFF. CDR3 DNA: TGTGCCAGCAGCTTAGATAGACAGCAGAACACTGAAGCTTTCTTT.

The chain joins TRBV7-8 to TRBJ1-3; D possibly corresponds to TRBD1 (5 bases). In germline, CDR1 is SGHVS, CDR2 FQNEAQ. The CDR3 sequence is 14 residues long. Trimming removed 2 bases from V and 3 bases from J, with 8 bases in between. The CDR3 loop reads CASSLQGFGNTIYF. CDR3 in DNA: TGTGCCAGCAGCTTACAGGGTTTTGGAAACACCATATATTTT.

V is TRBV5-1 and J is TRBJ2-7, with D tentatively TRBD2 (6 bases). Trimming left V 0 bases short and J 3 bases short, with 10 bases between. CDR1 is SGHRS and CDR2 is YFSETQ in the germline V gene. The CDR3 length is 14 residues. CDR3 in DNA: TGCGCCAGCAGCTTGGGGGACTTGCTCTACGAGCAGTACTTC. Encoded protein: CASSLGDLLYEQYF. The complete variable domain, with remaining parts taken from reference TRBV5-1 and TRBJ2-7, reads KAGVTQTPRYLIKTRGQQVTLSCSPISGHRSVSWYQQTPGQGLQFLFEYFSETQRNKGNFPGRFSGRQFSNSRSEMNVSTLELGDSALYLCASSLGDLLYEQYFGPGTRLTVT.

In this sample, this clone turned up a few times. The chain joins TRBV4-2 to TRBJ2-2; D remains ambiguous. V lost 0 bases and J lost 0, with 14 bases in between. This CDR3 has 18 amino acids. Germline loops: CDR1 LGHNA, CDR2 YNFKEQ. This CDR3 reads CASSQDPASSPNTGELFF. The CDR3 nucleotides are TGTGCCAGCAGCCAAGATCCTGCCTCTAGTCCGAACACCGGGGAGCTGTTTTTT.

The chain recombines TRBV21-1 with TRBJ1-1; the table's TRBD1 call for D was not verified on the DNA. TRBV21-1 has pseudogene status. The CDR3 consists of 16 residues. The CDR3 protein is CASSFPGTGVNTEAFF. As DNA, the CDR3 is TGTGCCAGCAGCTTTCCCGGGACAGGGGTGAACACTGAAGCTTTCTTT.

This clone has just one count. The rearrangement joins TRBV7-3 to TRBJ2-5, with 12 bases fitting TRBD2. Trimming cost V 1 base and J 4 bases; bases outside gene matches: 1. CDR1 is SGHTA and CDR2 is FQGTGA in the germline V gene. The CDR3 spans 15 residues. CDR3 protein: CASSLMGLAGETQYF. The CDR3 DNA sequence: TGTGCCAGCAGCTTAATGGGACTAGCGGGAGAGACCCAGTACTTC.

The CDR3 nucleotides read TGTGCCAGCAGCGAGGGACAGGGGTCCGAGCAGTACTTC. As protein: CASSEGQGSEQYF. The chain carries TRBV6-4 and TRBJ2-7, with 10 bases lining up with TRBD1. Germline V CDR1 and CDR2: MRHNA, SNTAGT. The CDR3 has 13 residues. V shed 6 bases and J 6 bases; nucleotides not matched to a gene: 5.

This clone was found a few times. The chain uses TRBV28 and TRBJ1-4; tentative D call: TRBD1 (6 bases). This CDR3 spans 18 amino acids. V shed 8 bases and J shed 2 bases, with 24 bases lying between them. Germline V CDR1 and CDR2: MDHEN, SYDVKM. The CDR3 DNA sequence: TGTGCCAGCGCTGCCCCCTCCACCGGGGGCCAGACTAATGAAAAACTGTTTTTT. This encodes CASAAPSTGGQTNEKLFF.

V and J are TRBV28 and TRBJ2-2; D perhaps matches TRBD2 (6 bases). The germline V gene encodes CDR1 MDHEN and CDR2 SYDVKM. CDR3 length: 13 amino acids. V was clipped by 5 bases and J by 5 bases, with 9 bases between them. The CDR3 reads CASSNRGTGELFF. CDR3 coding DNA: TGTGCCAGCAGTAATCGGGGGACCGGGGAGCTGTTTTTT.

The chain combines TRBV6-5 with TRBJ1-1, with D possibly TRBD1 on 6 matching bases. The V end lost 0 bases, the J end lost 2 bases, and 10 bases lay between the germline ends. Looked up from germline, CDR1 is MNHEY and CDR2 is SVGAGI. The CDR3 contains 15 residues. CDR3 amino acids: CASSYSRGGNTEAFF. The CDR3 DNA is TGTGCCAGCAGTTACTCTAGAGGGGGAAACACTGAAGCTTTCTTT.

J is TRBJ2-2 and V is TRBV10-3, with no clear D. The germline CDR1 and CDR2 sequences are ENHRY and SYGVKD. Trimming cost V 2 bases and J 9 bases, with 16 bases left between them. This CDR3 spans 15 amino acids. This CDR3 is CAISEGEKTLWELFF. The CDR3 DNA reads TGTGCCATCAGTGAGGGTGAGAAGACTTTGTGGGAGCTGTTTTTT.

In the case of this clone: Germline is not matched at one junction end, which may reflect a read error. The chain has TRBV7-7 and TRBJ2-3; the D gene could be TRBD1 or TRBD2 (5 bases each). Germline V lookup: CDR1 SSHAT, CDR2 FNYEAQ (reference sequence). The CDR3 totals 13 residues. The CDR3 loop is CASSRDSTDTQYF. Written as DNA, the CDR3 is TGTGCTAGCAGCAGGGACAGCACAGATACGCAGTATTTT.

This chain links TRBV18 with TRBJ2-2, with D uncertain. The CDR3 contains 14 residues. Germline V gene lookup returns CDR1 KGHSH and CDR2 LQKENI. V was shortened by 5 bases and J by 1 base, with 8 bases between the two germline ends. CDR3 sequence reads: CASSGQQNTGELFF. In DNA form, the CDR3 reads TGTGCCAGCTCAGGGCAACAGAACACCGGGGAGCTGTTTTTT.

The rearrangement uses TRBV5-6 and TRBJ1-5; the match to TRBD1 covers 9 bases. After removal of 2 bases from V and 0 bases from J, the junction contained 3 bases not matched to a gene. From germline, CDR1 is SGHDT and CDR2 YYEEEE. The CDR3 loop spans 16 amino acids. The CDR3: CASSFGTGSSNQPQHF. In DNA, the CDR3 is TGTGCCAGCAGCTTTGGGACAGGGTCTAGCAATCAGCCCCAGCATTTT.